One sample yielded the 27 T cell receptor beta chains listed below, sequenced in a study of neurological immune-mediated disorders. Time point noted: longitudinal time-point 2. TCRdb called the 5' RACE reads again in MiXCR, with one record for every CDR3 protein. The profile covers about 90,000 distinct CDR3 sequences, with roughly 13% appearing a single time and 5% taken by the ten largest. The sequenced sample was PBMCs. These receptors were collected from a female donor with HTLV-1-associated myelopathy (HAM/TSP).

Comments on this clonotype: A read error may explain this, as a much larger clone is one base away. CDR3 region: CSSLWRTSSTDTQYF. In DNA, the CDR3 is TGTTCCAGCCTCTGGAGAACTTCTAGCACAGATACGCAGTATTTT. This sequence joins TRBV2 and TRBJ2-3; no reliable D call. This CDR3 is built from 15 residues. In germline, CDR1 is SNHLY, CDR2 FYNNEI.

In this sample, this clonotype turned up many times. This chain joins TRBV20-1 and TRBJ2-3; D ambiguous. V was pared by 5 bases and J by 2 bases, with 5 bases between. The CDR3 length is 11 residues. Germline V gene sequence: CDR1 DFQATT, CDR2 SNEGSKA (reference sequence). The CDR3 DNA reads as TGCAGTGCTCCTCTCACAGATACGCAGTATTTT. Translating it yields CSAPLTDTQYF.

This clonotype has a count of ten or more. CDR3 coding DNA: TGTGCCAGCAGCGAAACAGGGTCCGGAAACACCATATATTTT. It yields the protein CASSETGSGNTIYF. This chain links TRBV9 with TRBJ1-3, with a weak D call TRBD1 (6 bases). V was pared by 3 bases and J by 4 bases, with 11 bases between. The CDR3 totals 14 residues. Germline CDR1 SGDLS, CDR2 YYNGEE.

V is TRBV5-1 and J is TRBJ2-5; maybe TRBD1 (5 bases). Germline V gives CDR1 SGHRS, CDR2 YFSETQ. The CDR3 totals 14 residues. With 3 bases removed from V and 5 bases from J, the gap between germline ends came to 14 bases. This chain's CDR3 is CASSSRVSLETQYF. CDR3 DNA: TGCGCCAGCAGCTCCAGGGTTTCGTTGGAGACCCAGTACTTC.

This clonotype was counted ten times or more. The chain is built from TRBV7-8 and TRBJ2-5; possibly TRBD2 for D (6 bases). The V end was cut by 2 bases, the J end by 5 bases, with 12 bases between. The CDR3 totals 14 residues. Looked up from germline, CDR1 is SGHVS and CDR2 is FQNEAQ. The CDR3, as DNA: TGTGCCAGCAGCTTATCCCCCAGCGGGGAGACCCAGTACTTC. It yields the protein CASSLSPSGETQYF.

This clonotype was seen more than once but under ten times. This may be a read error, as it is one base from a much larger clone. The V gene is TRBV4-2, the J gene TRBJ2-7; TRBD1 is a possible D gene (6 bases). V was shortened by 4 bases and J by 6 bases, with 19 bases between the two germline ends. Germline assignment: CDR1 LGHNA and CDR2 YNFKEQ. The CDR3 contains 15 residues. Here the CDR3 reads CASSPKGDGCREQYF. CDR3 DNA: TGTGCCAGCAGCCCGAAGGGGGACGGGTGTCGCGAGCAGTACTTC.

This clonotype was observed a handful of times. A much larger clone is a single base away; this may be a read error. This sequence joins TRBV7-2 and TRBJ2-5; D might be TRBD1 (6 bases). The length of the CDR3 is 15 residues. Germline V gene lookup returns CDR1 SGHTA and CDR2 FQGNSA. CDR3 sequence (DNA): TGTGCCAGCAGCCGACAGACAGGTCCCTTAGAGACCAAGTACTTC. Protein product: CASSRQTGPLETKYF.

This clonotype has a count of ten or more. The chain has TRBV28 and TRBJ2-5; 10 bases are shared with TRBD1. Per the germline V gene, CDR1 is MDHEN and CDR2 is SYDVKM. The CDR3 covers 14 residues. The V gene end was trimmed by 6 bases and the J gene end by 5 bases; junction bases not matched to a gene: 6. CDR3 protein: CASSWTGGVETQYF. CDR3 DNA: TGTGCCAGCAGCTGGACAGGGGGTGTCGAGACCCAGTACTTC.

A note on this clonotype: A read error is possible here, since a much larger clone lies one base away. The chain couples TRBV9 to TRBJ2-2, with D possibly TRBD1 on 5 matching bases. Germline CDR1 reads SGDLS; CDR2 reads YYNGEE. This CDR3 is 16 amino acids long. This CDR3 is CASSARQPRNTRELFF. CDR3 DNA sequence: TGTGCCAGCAGCGCACGACAGCCGAGGAACACCCGGGAGCTGTTTTTT.

The sample holds many counts of this clonotype. This chain links TRBV6-1 with TRBJ1-6; D gene uncertain. The CDR3 consists of 14 residues. Trimming removed 2 bases from V and 7 bases from J, with 9 bases in between. CDR1 is MNHNS, CDR2 SASEGT, per germline. CDR3 bases: TGTGCCAGCAGTGAACACCTACAGAATTCACCCCTCCACTTT. Protein sequence: CASSEHLQNSPLHF.

Many counts were recorded for this clonotype. V and J are TRBV29-1 and TRBJ1-1; D is undetermined. Trimming took 1 base from V and 4 from J, leaving 10 bases between them. Germline lookup yields CDR1 SQVTM and CDR2 ANQGSEA. The CDR3 contains 13 residues. As DNA, the CDR3 is TGCAGCGTTGAAGCCAAGGGTGGCACTGAAGCTTTCTTT. Its translation is CSVEAKGGTEAFF.

This clonotype was recorded at least ten times. V and J are TRBV5-1 and TRBJ2-1; 7 nucleotides agree with TRBD1. CDR1 is SGHRS, CDR2 YFSETQ, per germline. The CDR3 sequence is 15 residues long. V was pared by 4 bases and J by 3 bases, with 7 bases of the junction left unmatched. The CDR3: CASSPDRVGYNEQFF. The CDR3 nucleotides are TGCGCCAGCAGCCCCGACAGGGTAGGCTACAATGAGCAGTTCTTC.

The table lists this clonotype with many counts. This chain uses TRBV5-1 with TRBJ2-1; 10 bases agree with TRBD2. V gave up 2 bases and J gave up 1 base; unmatched junction bases: 3. In germline, CDR1 is SGHRS, CDR2 YFSETQ. The CDR3 has 16 residues. Here the CDR3 DNA reads TGCGCCAGCAGCTTACTAGCGGGGACTTCCTACAATGAGCAGTTCTTC. Its translation: CASSLLAGTSYNEQFF.

There are many counts of this clonotype. J is TRBJ2-3 and V is TRBV9; TRBD1 is a possible D gene (6 bases). The CDR3 has 15 residues. V lost 3 bases, J lost 4 bases, and 15 bases lay in between. Germline loops: CDR1 SGDLS, CDR2 YYNGEE. The CDR3 DNA follows: TGTGCCAGCAGCGAACAGGGATTTAGGGCAGATACGCAGTATTTT. This translates into CASSEQGFRADTQYF.

This clonotype was counted at least ten times. CDR3 nucleotides: TGTGCCAGCAGCTTAGTATCCATTGCGTGGGACCCCAAACCGCCAGCTCAGTACTTC. It yields the protein CASSLVSIAWDPKPPAQYF. The chain recombines TRBV7-2 with TRBJ2-4, with D perhaps matching TRBD1 or TRBD2 (5 bases each). From germline, CDR1 is SGHTA and CDR2 FQGNSA. V lost 1 base and J lost 12, with 31 bases in between. The CDR3 has 19 residues.

This clonotype was observed many times. This sequence joins TRBV5-8 and TRBJ2-7; D is unclear. Looked up from germline, CDR1 is SGHTS and CDR2 is YDEGEE. The CDR3 is 14 residues long. The germline V and J ends were trimmed by 5 bases and 3 bases, with 15 bases remaining between them. The CDR3: CASSSLGIHYEQYF. Here the CDR3 DNA reads TGTGCCAGCAGTTCCCTGGGAATCCACTACGAGCAGTACTTC.

This clonotype was seen many times. The gene calls are TRBV12-3 or TRBV12-4 and TRBJ2-6, with D possibly matching TRBD1 (5 bases). V dropped 5 bases and J dropped 2 bases, with 10 bases sitting between them. The CDR3 runs to 15 residues. The CDR3 DNA reads TGTGCCAGCAGTGTCACAGGTACTGGGGCCAACGTCCTGACTTTC. This codes for CASSVTGTGANVLTF.

A note on this clonotype: Just one base apart from a much larger clone, this may be a read error. V usage is TRBV11-2 and J usage is TRBJ1-4; D is ambiguous. Germline-derived CDR1 and CDR2 are SGHAT and FQNNGV. This CDR3 region has 11 residues. The CDR3 DNA sequence: TGTGCCAACAGCCTCAGTGAAAAACTGTTTTTT. This codes for CANSLSEKLFF.

The gene calls are TRBV7-6 and TRBJ2-6; D remains ambiguous. Per the germline V gene, CDR1 is SGHVS and CDR2 is FNYEAQ. Trimming cost V 1 base and J 4 bases, with 8 bases left between them. CDR3 length equals 15 residues. CDR3 sequence: CASSLGHSGANVLTF. In DNA form, the CDR3 reads TGTGCCAGCAGCTTAGGACACTCCGGGGCCAACGTCCTGACTTTC.

This clonotype came up many times. This chain uses TRBV4-1 with TRBJ2-5; 9 bases agree with TRBD1. The CDR3 is made up of 15 amino acids. V shed 3 bases and J 3 bases; nucleotides not matched to a gene: 5. CDR1 and CDR2 from the germline V gene are MGHRA and YSYEKL. The CDR3 loop reads CASSQGQGGEETQYF. The CDR3 nucleotides read TGCGCCAGCAGCCAGGGACAGGGAGGGGAAGAGACCCAGTACTTC.

At least ten counts were recorded for this clonotype. The V gene is TRBV20-1, the J gene TRBJ2-3, with D perhaps TRBD1 or TRBD2 (6 bases each). V gave up 2 bases and J gave up 3 bases, with 15 bases separating them. Germline V gene lookup returns CDR1 DFQATT and CDR2 SNEGSKA (reference sequence). CDR3 length: 15 residues. CDR3 DNA sequence: TGCAGTGCTAGAACTCATCAGGGGAGGACAGATACGCAGTATTTT. This translates into CSARTHQGRTDTQYF.

This clonotype was found a few times. V usage is TRBV21-1 and J usage is TRBJ2-1; the DNA was not compared with TRBD2, the D call given in the table. TRBV21-1 is a known pseudogene. The CDR3 sequence is 16 residues long. The CDR3 sequence is CASIPKEEAAYSEQFF. CDR3 nucleotide sequence: TGTGCCAGCATCCCTAAGGAGGAGGCCGCCTACAGTGAGCAGTTCTTC.

The CDR3: CASVAWGAIEQFF. The DNA for the CDR3 is TGTGCCAGCGTAGCTTGGGGAGCGATAGAGCAGTTCTTC. The rearrangement joins TRBV9 to TRBJ2-1; D perhaps matches TRBD2 (5 bases). Trimming pared 7 bases from V and 10 bases from J, leaving 18 bases between. Germline V gene lookup returns CDR1 SGDLS and CDR2 YYNGEE. This CDR3 comprises 13 residues.

This clonotype was recorded many times. The chain uses TRBV2 and TRBJ2-6; D gene uncertain. CDR1 is SNHLY, CDR2 FYNNEI, per germline. There are 15 residues in the CDR3. V was trimmed by 6 bases and J by 3 bases, leaving 12 bases between them. In nucleotides, the CDR3 is TGTGCCAGCAGGCGAGGTTCGGGTGGGGCCAACGTCCTGACTTTC. It codes for CASRRGSGGANVLTF.

At least ten counts were recorded for this clonotype. Its ends do not fully match the called genes, so a read error is possible. This sequence joins TRBV15 and TRBJ1-1; the D gene is possibly TRBD1 (5 bases). CDR1 and CDR2 from the germline V gene are LNHNV and YYDKDF (reference sequence). The CDR3 consists of 14 residues. The DNA of the CDR3 is TGTGCCACTAGCAAGACAGCCATGAACACTGAAGCTTTCTTT. Translating it yields CATSKTAMNTEAFF.

This clonotype was observed at least ten times. The chain carries TRBV5-1 and TRBJ2-3; D is undetermined. V lost 0 bases, J lost 4 bases, and 6 bases lay in between. Germline CDR1 and CDR2: SGHRS and YFSETQ. The CDR3 extends over 13 amino acids. CDR3 sequence: CASSLASADTQYF. The CDR3 bases are TGCGCCAGCAGCTTGGCCAGCGCAGATACGCAGTATTTT.

This clonotype appeared many times. J is TRBJ1-6 and V is TRBV6-2 or TRBV6-3, with 7 bases aligning to TRBD1. The germline CDR1 and CDR2 sequences are MNHEY and SVGEGT. This CDR3 contains 14 residues. With V trimmed by 5 bases and J by 4 bases, 2 bases remained unmatched. CDR3: CASSGTDYNSPLHF. For the CDR3, the DNA is TGTGCCAGCAGTGGGACAGATTATAATTCACCCCTCCACTTT.